A single sample is the source of the 21 T cell receptor beta chains below, sequenced in a study of T cell responses to AZD1222 COVID-19 vaccine. The assay was immunoSEQ multiplex PCR, and TCRdb's table has in-frame clones only and misses some. The table lists approximately 100,000 clones, 90% of them singletons, with 1.3% in the top ten. The specimen was peripheral blood, collected on day 0 of AZD1222 vaccination. Every receptor here comes from an adult in good health.

The DNA for the CDR3 is TGTGCCAGCAGCCCCGGAGCGGGGGGTAGGGTAGATTCACCCCTCCACTTT. Translating gives CASSPGAGGRVDSPLHF. V usage is TRBV7-8 and J usage is TRBJ1-6, with D maybe TRBD1 (5 bases). This CDR3 is built from 17 residues. CDR1 is SGHVS, CDR2 FQNEAQ, per germline. The V end was cut by 5 bases, the J end by 8 bases, with 22 bases between.

This chain joins TRBV11-2 and TRBJ1-6; unclear D gene. Trimming shortened V by 0 bases and J by 8 bases, and 17 bases separated the two germline ends. This CDR3 comprises 17 residues. Germline V gene data show CDR1 as SGHAT and CDR2 as FQNNGV. In nucleotides, the CDR3 is TGTGCCAGCAGCTTAGATTTGAGCCCCTCCGTGTATTCACCCCTCCACTTT. This sequence encodes CASSLDLSPSVYSPLHF.

This clone was recorded once. This chain links TRBV5-4 with TRBJ1-1, with 7 positions matching TRBD1. The V and J ends lost 3 bases and 2 bases, in that order; junction bases with no gene match: 10. There are 16 residues in the CDR3. Germline loops: CDR1 SGHNT, CDR2 YYREEE (reference sequence). The CDR3: CASSWGQSRRNTEAFF. CDR3 nucleotides: TGTGCCAGCAGCTGGGGACAGTCCAGGCGCAACACTGAAGCTTTCTTT.

This clone is a singleton in its sample. CDR3 in amino acids: CASSPGGPNEKLFF. The CDR3 DNA reads as TGTGCCAGCAGCCCAGGGGGACCTAATGAAAAACTGTTTTTT. This sequence joins TRBV5-4 and TRBJ1-4, with 7 bases fitting TRBD1. V lost 4 bases and J lost 3; bases outside the gene matches: 3. The CDR3 has 14 amino acids. Per germline, CDR1 SGHNT and CDR2 YYREEE (reference sequence). Drawing the rest from reference TRBV5-4 and TRBJ1-4, the complete variable domain is ETGVTQSPTHLIKTRGQQVTLRCSSQSGHNTVSWYQQALGQGPQFIFQYYREEENGRGNFPPRFSGLQFPNYSSELNVNALELDDSALYLCASSPGGPNEKLFFGSGTQLSVL.

This clone was picked up one time. The chain recombines TRBV6-4 with TRBJ2-2; TRBD1 might be the D (6 bases). The V end lost 4 bases, the J end lost 5 bases, and 11 bases lay between the germline ends. Germline assignment: CDR1 MRHNA and CDR2 SNTAGT. This CDR3 has 14 amino acids. The CDR3: CASSGVQGTGELFF. Written as DNA, the CDR3 is TGTGCCAGCAGTGGTGTGCAGGGGACCGGGGAGCTGTTTTTT.

The chain employs TRBV7-6 and TRBJ1-4, with D possibly matching TRBD1 (6 bases). Trimming removed 4 bases at V and 8 bases at J, with 17 bases between. The CDR3 consists of 15 residues. From germline, CDR1 is SGHVS and CDR2 FNYEAQ. CDR3 protein: CASSSSSRGGEKLFF. CDR3 in DNA: TGTGCCAGCAGCTCCAGCTCCAGGGGAGGGGAAAAACTGTTTTTT.

The chain employs TRBV9 and TRBJ1-3; D remains ambiguous. The CDR3 extends over 14 amino acids. Germline V CDR1 and CDR2: SGDLS, YYNGEE. The ends were cut back, 0 bases at V and 2 bases at J, with 6 bases in the middle. The CDR3 here is CASSVEGPGNTIYF. The CDR3 nucleotides are TGTGCCAGCAGCGTAGAAGGTCCTGGAAACACCATATATTTT.

The chain uses TRBV14 and TRBJ2-5; 7 bases are shared with TRBD1. Germline V gene data show CDR1 as SGHDN and CDR2 as FVKESK. The CDR3 spans 14 residues. Trimming at V came to 2 bases and at J to 3 bases, leaving 3 bases not matched to a gene. The CDR3: CASSQITGEETQYF. Here the CDR3 DNA reads TGTGCCAGCAGCCAAATTACAGGGGAAGAGACCCAGTACTTC.

The gene calls are TRBV6-5 and TRBJ1-2, with 7 positions matching TRBD1. J was trimmed by 7 bases and V by 6 bases; bases with no gene match: 5. Germline-derived CDR1 and CDR2 are MNHEY and SVGAGI. This CDR3 region has 12 residues. The CDR3 nucleotides are TGTGCCAGCAGCCCGACAGGGCCTGGCTACACCTTC. It translates to CASSPTGPGYTF.

The gene calls are TRBV27 and TRBJ1-6, with a tentative D call TRBD1 (6 bases). Trimming left V 5 bases short and J 3 bases short, with 11 bases between. CDR1 is MNHEY and CDR2 is SMNVEV in the germline V gene (reference sequence). CDR3 length equals 15 residues. The CDR3 is CASSLQGFYNSPLHF. The CDR3 nucleotides are TGTGCCAGCAGTCTACAGGGTTTCTATAATTCACCCCTCCACTTT.

For the CDR3, the DNA is TGTGCCAGCAGCTTAGGGACGTATAACTATGGCTACACCTTC. Its protein is CASSLGTYNYGYTF. The V call is TRBV7-9, the J call TRBJ1-2; no definite D call. Looked up from germline, CDR1 is SEHNR and CDR2 is FQNEAQ (reference sequence). Trimming took 1 base from V and 1 from J, leaving 7 bases between them. The CDR3 is 14 residues long. The full variable domain, with the rest looked up from reference TRBV7-9 and TRBJ1-2, is DTGVSQNPRHKITKRGQNVTFRCDPISEHNRLYWYRQTLGQGPEFLTYFQNEAQLEKSRLLSDRFSAERPKGSFSTLEIQRTEQGDSAMYLCASSLGTYNYGYTFGSGTRLTVV.

This clone was detected only once. V gene TRBV7-2 combines with J gene TRBJ2-7, with TRBD1 matching 10 bases. V gave up 10 bases and J gave up 1 base; unmatched junction bases: 16. Germline assignment: CDR1 SGHTA and CDR2 FQGNSA. This CDR3 spans 17 amino acids. The CDR3 coding sequence is TGTGCCACCTGGGACAGGGGAAAGTGGGGTGGGTCCTACGAGCAGTACTTC. Its translation is CATWDRGKWGGSYEQYF.

V is TRBV28 and J is TRBJ1-5; no clear D. V lost 5 bases and J lost 6, with 8 bases in between. CDR1 and CDR2 (germline): MDHEN, SYDVKM. CDR3 length: 12 amino acids. The CDR3 sequence: CASSIPGQPQHF. In DNA, the CDR3 is TGTGCCAGCAGTATCCCCGGTCAGCCCCAGCATTTT.

The V gene is TRBV20-1, the J gene TRBJ1-2; no clear D gene. Per the germline V gene, CDR1 is DFQATT and CDR2 is SNEGSKA (reference sequence). V lost 0 bases and J 11 bases, leaving 10 bases between the germline ends. The CDR3 covers 11 residues. In nucleotides, the CDR3 is TGCAGTGCTAGAGATCCGTCCTTTTACACCTTC. Amino acids: CSARDPSFYTF.

This rearrangement joins TRBV7-2 to TRBJ2-5, with 11 bases identical to TRBD1. The CDR3 contains 15 residues. CDR1 and CDR2 from the germline V gene are SGHTA and FQGNSA. V trimming: 1 base; J trimming: 5 bases; junction bases outside the gene matches: 3. CDR3 protein: CASSLGTGGSETQYF. The CDR3 DNA reads TGTGCCAGCAGCTTAGGGACAGGGGGCTCTGAGACCCAGTACTTC. Full variable domain (rest looked up from reference TRBV7-2 and TRBJ2-5): GAGVSQSPSNKVTEKGKDVELRCDPISGHTALYWYRQSLGQGLEFLIYFQGNSAPDKSGLPSDRFSAERTGGSVSTLTIQRTQQEDSAVYLCASSLGTGGSETQYFGPGTRLLVL.

This sequence joins TRBV28 and TRBJ1-5; D is perhaps TRBD1 (6 bases). Germline V gene data show CDR1 as MDHEN and CDR2 as SYDVKM. With 8 bases removed from V and 5 bases from J, the gap between germline ends came to 19 bases. This CDR3 is built from 15 residues. This chain's CDR3 is CASHARTESYQPQHF. The CDR3 DNA follows: TGTGCCAGCCACGCAAGGACAGAAAGCTATCAGCCCCAGCATTTT.

The rearrangement uses TRBV19 and TRBJ1-1, with D unresolved. CDR3 size: 13 residues. Per the germline V gene, CDR1 is LNHDA and CDR2 is SQIVND (reference sequence). V lost 2 bases and J lost 6, with 10 bases in between. The CDR3 DNA follows: TGTGCCAGTAGTATAAATGGAGGTTCTGAAGCTTTCTTT. It translates to CASSINGGSEAFF. Using reference TRBV19 and TRBJ1-1 for the parts outside the CDR3, the full variable domain is DGGITQSPKYLFRKEGQNVTLSCEQNLNHDAMYWYRQDPGQGLRLIYYSQIVNDFQKGDIAEGYSVSREKKESFPLTVTSAQKNPTAFYLCASSINGGSEAFFGQGTRLTVV.

V gene TRBV2 combines with J gene TRBJ1-2; D is perhaps TRBD1 (5 bases). Per germline, CDR1 SNHLY and CDR2 FYNNEI. CDR3 length equals 14 residues. The V end lost 9 bases, the J end lost 4 bases, and 18 bases lay between the germline ends. This CDR3 reads CASEGTAAFYGYTF. The CDR3 DNA is TGTGCCAGTGAAGGGACCGCCGCTTTCTATGGCTACACCTTC.

The V gene is TRBV9, the J gene TRBJ1-2, with D perhaps matching TRBD1 (5 bases). The CDR3 spans 13 residues. V gave up 4 bases and J gave up 9 bases, with 16 bases separating them. Looked up from germline, CDR1 is SGDLS and CDR2 is YYNGEE. The CDR3 loop reads CASSLGATRSYTF. The CDR3 region has the DNA TGTGCCAGCAGCCTAGGGGCGACCAGGAGCTACACCTTC.

The chain links TRBV20-1 to TRBJ2-7; no reliable D call. Per germline, CDR1 DFQATT and CDR2 SNEGSKA (reference sequence). Trimming took off 3 bases at V and 6 bases at J, with 9 bases between the two ends. The CDR3 covers 11 residues. The CDR3 sequence: CSARTVGEQYF. In DNA, the CDR3 is TGCAGTGCTAGGACCGTTGGCGAGCAGTACTTC.

The rearrangement links TRBV7-9 to TRBJ2-2; D call uncertain. The CDR3 is made up of 12 amino acids. Trimming removed 5 bases at V and 8 bases at J, with 9 bases between. In germline, CDR1 is SEHNR, CDR2 FQNEAQ (reference sequence). DNA of the CDR3: TGTGCCAGCAGCCCGGCAGTGGGGGAGCTGTTTTTT. Protein sequence: CASSPAVGELFF.